The clone carrying this T cell receptor beta chain was counted between two and nine times. TCRdb independently ran MiXCR on the 5' RACE reads; one entry per CDR3 protein. The profile shows 450,000 or so distinct CDR3 sequences, 20% to 25% of them singletons. The CDR3 is 14 amino acids. Per germline, CDR1 KGHSH and CDR2 LQKENI. The V end lost 3 bases, the J end lost 4 bases, and 12 bases lay between the germline ends. This sample was included in a study of identical twins. The data were also submitted as part of a second study, on T cells expressing NK-cell markers. That study reports: Of the CD8+ T cell pool in about 6 donors, roughly 1.0-7.5% was accounted for by dominant NKG2C+ clonotypes.

This receptor was taken from a woman younger than 35 in good health. This chain uses TRBV18 with TRBJ2-5; tentatively, D is TRBD1 or TRBD2 (5 bases each). The sample was CD4+ T cells sorted from blood. CDR3 in DNA: TGTGCCAGCTCACCGGACTTCAGGGCAGAGACCCAGTACTTC. Its protein is CASSPDFRAETQYF.